This TCR beta chain was sequenced in a study of cytomegalovirus exposure and HLA in healthy donors. Both 60 Vbeta primers and 13 Jbeta primers went into the PCR. Clones were read by immunoSEQ multiplex PCR, and TCRdb kept only the in-frame ones, dropping some. The repertoire includes about 160,000 clones, 86% of them detected once, and roughly 2% sits in the top ten. With regard to this clone: What it binds is unknown.

Study-wide results and caveats: Reports state that TCR beta sequences accurately predicted most subjects' HLA-A and HLA-B alleles. Later, TCR association rates were found to vary by HLA locus, highest for DRB1 and lowest for HLA-C.

This clonotype originated in a woman aged 18-29 years in good health and CMV-seronegative. The sequenced sample was PBMCs.

Here the CDR3 DNA reads TGTGCCAGCAGTTCCCCGGGGGTGGGTGGCTACACCTTC. It encodes CASSSPGVGGYTF. This sequence joins TRBV28 and TRBJ1-2, with D maybe TRBD1 (5 bases). The CDR3 spans 13 residues. V shed 4 bases and J shed 7 bases, with 13 bases lying between them. Germline V gives CDR1 MDHEN, CDR2 SYDVKM.